The clone carrying this T cell receptor beta chain occurred a few times. Its antigen is unknown. CDR3 length equals 14 residues. With 1 base removed from V and 2 bases from J, the gap between germline ends came to 11 bases. CDR1 DFQATT and CDR2 SNEGSKA come from the germline V gene (reference sequence). The data originate from a study of T-cell memory formation after mild COVID-19. TCRdb re-called the 5' RACE reads through MiXCR, storing one row per CDR3 protein. The data contain hundreds of thousands of distinct CDR3 sequences, 20% of them singletons. Whole-study findings and limits: Some responding clones appeared in pre-infection memory, suggesting cross-reactive memory joined. Day 15 to 85 contracting clones showed balanced CD4/CD8; day 15 to 37 expanders favored CD4+.

The sequenced material came from PBMCs or a T cell subset sorted from them (not recorded which). The TCR sequence derives from an adult woman who had mild COVID-19 (a few samples of this study predate the infection). Cell type and time point are not known. This chain connects TRBV20-1 to TRBJ1-1; a possible D gene is TRBD1 (6 bases). CDR3 in DNA: TGCAGTGCTAGAGGCCCGACAGGTAACACTGAAGCTTTCTTT. Translating it yields CSARGPTGNTEAFF.